One and the same sample provided the 2 T cell receptor beta chains below, sequenced in a study of cytomegalovirus exposure and HLA in healthy donors. It was with 60 Vbeta and 13 Jbeta primers that the PCR ran. The method was immunoSEQ multiplex PCR; TCRdb's version includes in-frame clones alone and lacks a portion of them. The table records roughly 120,000 clones, about four fifths of them present only once. The source material was PBMCs. These receptors were collected from a woman between 18 and 29 years old in good health and CMV-seronegative.

Concerning this clone: The junction does not match germline at one end; this may be a read error. This CDR3 is CASSEDSF. The CDR3 region has the DNA TGTGCCAGCAGCGAGGACTCGTTT. This chain uses TRBV7-9 with TRBJ2-3, with D perhaps TRBD2 (5 bases). Looked up from germline, CDR1 is SEHNR and CDR2 is FQNEAQ (reference sequence). CDR3 length equals 8 residues.

The chain uses TRBV28 and TRBJ1-1; a possible D gene is TRBD1 (6 bases). Between the trimmed V and J ends, which lost 3 bases and 2 bases, there was a span of 16 bases. The CDR3 loop spans 16 amino acids. CDR1 and CDR2 (germline): MDHEN, SYDVKM. CDR3 nucleotide sequence: TGTGCCAGCAGTTTCCACAGGGACAACCTTAACACTGAAGCTTTCTTT. Encoded protein: CASSFHRDNLNTEAFF. The variable domain in full, with the rest retrieved from reference TRBV28 and TRBJ1-1, is DVKVTQSSRYLVKRTGEKVFLECVQDMDHENMFWYRQDPGLGLRLIYFSYDVKMKEKGDIPEGYSVSREKKERFSLILESASTNQTSMYLCASSFHRDNLNTEAFFGQGTRLTVV.